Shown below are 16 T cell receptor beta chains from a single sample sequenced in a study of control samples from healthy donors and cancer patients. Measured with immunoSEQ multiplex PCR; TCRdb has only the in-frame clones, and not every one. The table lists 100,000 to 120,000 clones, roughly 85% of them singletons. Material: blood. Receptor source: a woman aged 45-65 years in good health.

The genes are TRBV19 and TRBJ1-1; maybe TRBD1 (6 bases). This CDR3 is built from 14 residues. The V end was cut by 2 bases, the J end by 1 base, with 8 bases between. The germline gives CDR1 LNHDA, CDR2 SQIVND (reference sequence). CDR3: CASSIRQANTEAFF. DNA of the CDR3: TGTGCCAGTAGTATAAGACAGGCGAACACTGAAGCTTTCTTT.

This chain's CDR3 is CASSITINQPQHF. CDR3 nucleotides: TGTGCCAGTAGTATAACGATTAATCAGCCCCAGCATTTT. This sequence joins TRBV19 and TRBJ1-5; no clear D gene. Trimming removed 2 bases from V and 4 bases from J, with 6 bases in between. Per germline, CDR1 LNHDA and CDR2 SQIVND (reference sequence). This CDR3 region has 13 residues.

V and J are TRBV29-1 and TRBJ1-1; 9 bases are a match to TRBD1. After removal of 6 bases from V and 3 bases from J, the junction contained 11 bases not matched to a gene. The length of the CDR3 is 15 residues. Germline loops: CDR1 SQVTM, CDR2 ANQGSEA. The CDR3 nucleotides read TGCAGCGTGGACGCCGGGACAGGGTCGGACACTGAAGCTTTCTTT. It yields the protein CSVDAGTGSDTEAFF.

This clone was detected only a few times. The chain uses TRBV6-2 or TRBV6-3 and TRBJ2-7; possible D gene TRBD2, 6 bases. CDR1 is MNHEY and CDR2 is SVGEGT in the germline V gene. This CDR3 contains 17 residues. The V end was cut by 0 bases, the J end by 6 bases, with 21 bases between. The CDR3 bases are TGTGCCAGCAGTTACTCGATGTGGGCGCGGGATACGGGCGAGCAGTACTTC. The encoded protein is CASSYSMWARDTGEQYF.

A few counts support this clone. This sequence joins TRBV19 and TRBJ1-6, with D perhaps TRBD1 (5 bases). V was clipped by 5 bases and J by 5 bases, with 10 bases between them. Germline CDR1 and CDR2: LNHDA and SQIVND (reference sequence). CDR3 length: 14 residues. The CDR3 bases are TGTGCCAGTAGTCTGCAGGGTCATAATTCACCCCTCCACTTT. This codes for CASSLQGHNSPLHF. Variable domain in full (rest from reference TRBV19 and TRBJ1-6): DGGITQSPKYLFRKEGQNVTLSCEQNLNHDAMYWYRQDPGQGLRLIYYSQIVNDFQKGDIAEGYSVSREKKESFPLTVTSAQKNPTAFYLCASSLQGHNSPLHFGNGTRLTVT.

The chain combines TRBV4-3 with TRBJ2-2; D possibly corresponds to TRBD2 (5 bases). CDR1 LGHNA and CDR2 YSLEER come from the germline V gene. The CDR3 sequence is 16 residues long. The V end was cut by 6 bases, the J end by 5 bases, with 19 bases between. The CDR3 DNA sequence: TGCGCCAGCAGTCCGAGAGGGCCCCCCCAAACCGGGGAGCTGTTTTTT. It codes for CASSPRGPPQTGELFF.

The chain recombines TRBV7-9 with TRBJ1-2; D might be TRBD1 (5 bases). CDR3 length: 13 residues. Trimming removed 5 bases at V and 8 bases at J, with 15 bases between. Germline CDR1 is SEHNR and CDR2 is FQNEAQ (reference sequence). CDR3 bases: TGTGCCAGCAGCCGGTCGCAGGGTTTCGGCTACACCTTC. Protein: CASSRSQGFGYTF.

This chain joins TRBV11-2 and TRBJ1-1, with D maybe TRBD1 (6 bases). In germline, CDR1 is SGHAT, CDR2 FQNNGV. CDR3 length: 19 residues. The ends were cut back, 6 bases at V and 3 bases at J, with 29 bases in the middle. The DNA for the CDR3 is TGTGCCAGCAGTCGCGGTTTGGGACAAGGAACCTATCATGACACTGAAGCTTTCTTT. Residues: CASSRGLGQGTYHDTEAFF. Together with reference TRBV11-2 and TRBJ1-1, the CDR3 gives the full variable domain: EAGVAQSPRYKIIEKRQSVAFWCNPISGHATLYWYQQILGQGPKLLIQFQNNGVVDDSQLPKDRFSAERLKGVDSTLKIQPAKLEDSAVYLCASSRGLGQGTYHDTEAFFGQGTRLTVV.

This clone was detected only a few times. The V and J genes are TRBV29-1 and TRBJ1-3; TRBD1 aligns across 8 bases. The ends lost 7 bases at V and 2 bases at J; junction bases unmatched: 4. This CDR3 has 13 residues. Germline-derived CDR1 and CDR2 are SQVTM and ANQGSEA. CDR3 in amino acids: CSAGQGAGNTIYF. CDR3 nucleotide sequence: TGCAGCGCCGGACAGGGAGCTGGAAACACCATATATTTT. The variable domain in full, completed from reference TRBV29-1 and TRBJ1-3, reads SAVISQKPSRDICQRGTSLTIQCQVDSQVTMMFWYRQQPGQSLTLIATANQGSEATYESGFVIDKFPISRPNLTFSTLTVSNMSPEDSSIYLCSAGQGAGNTIYFGEGSWLTVV.

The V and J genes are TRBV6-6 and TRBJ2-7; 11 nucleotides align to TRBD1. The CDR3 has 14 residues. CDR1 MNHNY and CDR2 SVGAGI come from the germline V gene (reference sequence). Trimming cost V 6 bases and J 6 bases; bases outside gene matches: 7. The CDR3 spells CASRTGTGGSEQYF. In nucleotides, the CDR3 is TGTGCCAGCAGGACCGGGACAGGGGGATCCGAGCAGTACTTC.

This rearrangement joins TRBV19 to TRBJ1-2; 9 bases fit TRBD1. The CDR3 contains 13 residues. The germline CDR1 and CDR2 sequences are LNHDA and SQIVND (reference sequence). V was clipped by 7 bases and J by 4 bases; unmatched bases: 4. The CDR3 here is CASTDRGTYGYTF. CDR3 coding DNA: TGTGCCAGTACCGACAGGGGGACCTATGGCTACACCTTC.

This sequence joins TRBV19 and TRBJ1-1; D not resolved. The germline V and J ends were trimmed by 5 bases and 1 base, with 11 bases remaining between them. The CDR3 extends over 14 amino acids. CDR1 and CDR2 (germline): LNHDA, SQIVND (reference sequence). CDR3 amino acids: CASSVRETNTEAFF. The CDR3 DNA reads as TGTGCCAGTAGTGTGAGGGAGACGAACACTGAAGCTTTCTTT.

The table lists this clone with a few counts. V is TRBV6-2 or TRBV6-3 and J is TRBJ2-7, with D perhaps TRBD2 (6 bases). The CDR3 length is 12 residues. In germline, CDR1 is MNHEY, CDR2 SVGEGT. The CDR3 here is CTSSSGRREQYF. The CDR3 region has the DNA TGTACTAGCAGTTCGGGACGCCGCGAGCAGTACTTC.

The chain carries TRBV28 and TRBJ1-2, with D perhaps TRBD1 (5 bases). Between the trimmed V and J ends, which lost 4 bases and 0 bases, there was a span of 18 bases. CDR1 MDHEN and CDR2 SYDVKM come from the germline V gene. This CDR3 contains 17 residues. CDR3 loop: CASSSGRQAKANYGYTF. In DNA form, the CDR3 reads TGTGCCAGCAGTTCGGGGCGCCAGGCTAAAGCTAACTATGGCTACACCTTC.

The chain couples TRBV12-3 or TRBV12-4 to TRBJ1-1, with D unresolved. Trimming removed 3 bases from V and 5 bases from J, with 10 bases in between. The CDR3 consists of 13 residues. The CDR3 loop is CASSLMSTTEAFF. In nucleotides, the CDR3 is TGTGCCAGCAGTTTGATGTCGACGACTGAAGCTTTCTTT.

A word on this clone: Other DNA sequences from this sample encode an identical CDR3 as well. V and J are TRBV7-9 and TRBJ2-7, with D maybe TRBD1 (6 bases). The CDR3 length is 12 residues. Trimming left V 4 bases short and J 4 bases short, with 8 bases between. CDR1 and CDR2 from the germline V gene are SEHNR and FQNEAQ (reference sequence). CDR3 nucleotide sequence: TGTGCCAGCAGCTCCCAGGGGTACGAGCAGTACTTC. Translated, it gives CASSSQGYEQYF. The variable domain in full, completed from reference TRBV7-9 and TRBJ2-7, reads DTGVSQNPRHKITKRGQNVTFRCDPISEHNRLYWYRQTLGQGPEFLTYFQNEAQLEKSRLLSDRFSAERPKGSFSTLEIQRTEQGDSAMYLCASSSQGYEQYFGPGTRLTVT.